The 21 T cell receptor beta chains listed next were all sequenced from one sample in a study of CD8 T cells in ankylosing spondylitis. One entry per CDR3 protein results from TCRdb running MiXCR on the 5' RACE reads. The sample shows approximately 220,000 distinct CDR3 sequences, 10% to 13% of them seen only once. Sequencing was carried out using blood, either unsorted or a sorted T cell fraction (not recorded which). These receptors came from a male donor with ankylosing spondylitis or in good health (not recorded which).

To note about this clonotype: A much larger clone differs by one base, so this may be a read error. DNA for the CDR3: TGTGCCAGCAGACCCCCGACAGGCACTGAAGCTTTCTTT. It encodes CASRPPTGTEAFF. This rearrangement joins TRBV12-3 or TRBV12-4 to TRBJ1-1, with D perhaps TRBD1 (6 bases). The CDR3 loop spans 13 amino acids. Between the trimmed V and J ends, which lost 6 bases and 4 bases, there was a span of 12 bases.

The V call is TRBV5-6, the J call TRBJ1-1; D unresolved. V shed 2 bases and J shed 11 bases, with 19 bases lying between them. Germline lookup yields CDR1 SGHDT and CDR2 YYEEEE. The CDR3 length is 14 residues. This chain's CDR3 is CASSFSRPSGWAFF. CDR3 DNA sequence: TGTGCCAGCAGCTTCAGCAGACCCTCGGGGTGGGCTTTCTTT.

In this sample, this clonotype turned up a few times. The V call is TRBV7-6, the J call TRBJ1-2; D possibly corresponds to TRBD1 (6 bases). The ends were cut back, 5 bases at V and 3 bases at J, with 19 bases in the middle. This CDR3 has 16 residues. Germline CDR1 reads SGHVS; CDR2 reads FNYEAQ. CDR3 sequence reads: CASSGLLQGRDYGYTF. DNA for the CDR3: TGTGCCAGCAGCGGCTTGCTACAGGGACGGGACTATGGCTACACCTTC.

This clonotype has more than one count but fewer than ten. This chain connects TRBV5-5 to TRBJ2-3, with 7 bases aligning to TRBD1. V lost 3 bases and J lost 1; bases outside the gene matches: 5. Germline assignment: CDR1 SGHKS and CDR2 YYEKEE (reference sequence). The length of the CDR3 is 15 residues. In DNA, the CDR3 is TGTGCCAGCAGCTCTGCCGGGACAGGCACAGATACGCAGTATTTT. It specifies CASSSAGTGTDTQYF.

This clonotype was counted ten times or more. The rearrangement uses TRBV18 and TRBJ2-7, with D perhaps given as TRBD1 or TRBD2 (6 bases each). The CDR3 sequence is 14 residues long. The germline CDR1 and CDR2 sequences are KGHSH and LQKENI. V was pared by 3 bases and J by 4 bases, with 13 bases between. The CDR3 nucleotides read TGTGCCAGCTCACCTGGAGGGGGACTGTACGAGCAGTACTTC. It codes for CASSPGGGLYEQYF.

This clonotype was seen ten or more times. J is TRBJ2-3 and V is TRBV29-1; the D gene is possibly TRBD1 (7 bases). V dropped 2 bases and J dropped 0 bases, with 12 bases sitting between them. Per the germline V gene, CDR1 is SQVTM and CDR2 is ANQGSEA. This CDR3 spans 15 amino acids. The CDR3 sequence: CSVERGTASTDTQYF. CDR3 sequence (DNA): TGCAGCGTTGAACGGGGGACAGCTAGCACAGATACGCAGTATTTT.

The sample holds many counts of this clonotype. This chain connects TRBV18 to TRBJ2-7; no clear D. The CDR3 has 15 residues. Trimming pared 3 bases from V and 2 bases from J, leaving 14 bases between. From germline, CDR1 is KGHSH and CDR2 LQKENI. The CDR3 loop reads CASSPYRDETYEQYF. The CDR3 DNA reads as TGTGCCAGCTCACCTTATCGTGATGAAACCTACGAGCAGTACTTC.

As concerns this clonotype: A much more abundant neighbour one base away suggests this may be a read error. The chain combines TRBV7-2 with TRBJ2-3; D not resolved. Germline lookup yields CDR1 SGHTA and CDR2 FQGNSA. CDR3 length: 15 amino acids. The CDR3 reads CASGLGLPSTDTQYF. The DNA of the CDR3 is TGTGCCAGCGGCTTAGGGCTTCCTAGCACAGATACGCAGTATTTT.

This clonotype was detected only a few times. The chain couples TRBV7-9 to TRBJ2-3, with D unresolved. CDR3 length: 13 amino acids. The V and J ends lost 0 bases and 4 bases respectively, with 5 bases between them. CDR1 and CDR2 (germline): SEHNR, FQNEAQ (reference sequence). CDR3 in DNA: TGTGCCAGCAGCTTAGCGGCGGCAGATACGCAGTATTTT. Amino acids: CASSLAAADTQYF.

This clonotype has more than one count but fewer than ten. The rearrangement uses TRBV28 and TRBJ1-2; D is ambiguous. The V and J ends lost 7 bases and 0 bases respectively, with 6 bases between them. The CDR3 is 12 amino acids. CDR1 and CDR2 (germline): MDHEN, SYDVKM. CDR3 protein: CASINPNYGYTF. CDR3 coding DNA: TGTGCCAGCATCAACCCTAACTATGGCTACACCTTC.

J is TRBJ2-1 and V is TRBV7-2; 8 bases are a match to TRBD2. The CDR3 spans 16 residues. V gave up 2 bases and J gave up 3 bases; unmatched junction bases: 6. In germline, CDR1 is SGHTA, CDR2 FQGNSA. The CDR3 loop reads CASSLRGGIIYNEQFF. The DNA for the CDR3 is TGTGCCAGCAGCTTACGGGGGGGAATCATCTACAATGAGCAGTTCTTC.

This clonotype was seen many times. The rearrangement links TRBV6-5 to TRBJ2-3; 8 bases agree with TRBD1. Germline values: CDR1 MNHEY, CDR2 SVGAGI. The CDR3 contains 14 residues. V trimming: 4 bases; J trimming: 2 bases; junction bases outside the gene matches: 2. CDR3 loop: CASSWDRLTDTQYF. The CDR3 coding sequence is TGTGCCAGCAGTTGGGACAGGCTCACAGATACGCAGTATTTT.

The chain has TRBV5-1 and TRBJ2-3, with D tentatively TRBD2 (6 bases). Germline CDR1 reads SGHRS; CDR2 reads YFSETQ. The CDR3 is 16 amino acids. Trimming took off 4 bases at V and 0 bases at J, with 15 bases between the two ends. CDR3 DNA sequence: TGCGCCAGCAGCGCGGGGACGGCCTCTAGCACAGATACGCAGTATTTT. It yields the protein CASSAGTASSTDTQYF.

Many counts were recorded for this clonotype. CDR3 nucleotide sequence: TGCAGTGCGGTCGCAGGGAATGGCTACACCTTC. Translation: CSAVAGNGYTF. V usage is TRBV20-1 and J usage is TRBJ1-2; possible D gene TRBD1, 5 bases. Germline V gene data show CDR1 as DFQATT and CDR2 as SNEGSKA (reference sequence). The V gene lost 6 bases and the J gene lost 6 bases, with 11 bases spanning the gap. This CDR3 spans 11 amino acids.

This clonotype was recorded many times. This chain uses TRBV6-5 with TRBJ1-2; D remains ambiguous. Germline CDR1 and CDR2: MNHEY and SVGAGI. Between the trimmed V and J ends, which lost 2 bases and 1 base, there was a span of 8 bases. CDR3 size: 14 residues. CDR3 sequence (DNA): TGTGCCAGCAGTTACGACGGAATTAACTATGGCTACACCTTC. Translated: CASSYDGINYGYTF.

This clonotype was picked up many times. Written as DNA, the CDR3 is TGTGCCAGCAGCCCTCGGACTAGCGGGGGGGGCGGGGAGCTGTTTTTT. Translation gives CASSPRTSGGGGELFF. The chain couples TRBV4-2 to TRBJ2-2; 15 bases line up with TRBD2. This CDR3 comprises 16 residues. With 4 bases clipped from V and 7 bases from J, the junction kept 4 bases outside the gene matches. CDR1 LGHNA and CDR2 YNFKEQ come from the germline V gene.

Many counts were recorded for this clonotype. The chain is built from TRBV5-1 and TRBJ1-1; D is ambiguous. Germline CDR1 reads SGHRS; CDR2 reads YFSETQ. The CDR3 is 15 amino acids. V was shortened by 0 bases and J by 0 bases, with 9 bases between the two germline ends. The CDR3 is CASSLDPALNTEAFF. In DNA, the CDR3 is TGCGCCAGCAGCTTGGATCCAGCCCTGAACACTGAAGCTTTCTTT.

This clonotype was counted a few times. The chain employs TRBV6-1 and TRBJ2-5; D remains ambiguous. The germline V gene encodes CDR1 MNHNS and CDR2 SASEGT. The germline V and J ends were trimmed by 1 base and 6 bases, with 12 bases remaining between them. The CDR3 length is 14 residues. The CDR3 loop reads CASSEVSGKQTQYF. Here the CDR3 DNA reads TGTGCCAGCAGTGAAGTCAGTGGGAAACAGACCCAGTACTTC.

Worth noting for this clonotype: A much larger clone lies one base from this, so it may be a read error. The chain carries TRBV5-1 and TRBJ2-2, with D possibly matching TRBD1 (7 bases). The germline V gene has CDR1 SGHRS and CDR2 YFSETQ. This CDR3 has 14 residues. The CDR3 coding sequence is TGCGCCGGCCGAACAGGGGAGGCATCCGGGGAGCCGTTTTTT. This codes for CAGRTGEASGEPFF. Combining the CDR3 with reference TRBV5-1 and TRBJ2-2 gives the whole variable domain KAGVTQTPRYLIKTRGQQVTLSCSPISGHRSVSWYQQTPGQGLQFLFEYFSETQRNKGNFPGRFSGRQFSNSRSEMNVSTLELGDSALYLCAGRTGEASGEPFFGEGSRLTVL.

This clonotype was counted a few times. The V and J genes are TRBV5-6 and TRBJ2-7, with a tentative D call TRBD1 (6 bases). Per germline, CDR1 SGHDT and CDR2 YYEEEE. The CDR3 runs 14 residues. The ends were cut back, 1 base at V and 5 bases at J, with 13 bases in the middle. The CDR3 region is CASSLFQGLDEQYF. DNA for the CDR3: TGTGCCAGCAGCTTGTTCCAGGGGTTGGACGAGCAGTACTTC.

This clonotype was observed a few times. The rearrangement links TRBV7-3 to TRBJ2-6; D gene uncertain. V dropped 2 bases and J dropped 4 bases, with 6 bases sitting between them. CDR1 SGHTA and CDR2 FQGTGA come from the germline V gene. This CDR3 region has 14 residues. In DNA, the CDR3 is TGTGCCAGCAGCTTATCAGCCGGGGCCAACGTCCTGACTTTC. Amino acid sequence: CASSLSAGANVLTF.